This T cell receptor beta chain was obtained from a study of T cell clonality in common variable immunodeficiency. The CDR3 sequence is 15 residues long. CDR1 and CDR2 from the germline V gene are KGHSH and LQKENI. V was shortened by 4 bases and J by 1 base, with 13 bases between the two germline ends. Findings of the study overall: Reportedly, TCR beta sequences from common variable immunodeficiency showed fewer deletions and N-nucleotide insertions.

Comment on this clone: Its target is not known. The read gets to within 3 residues of the CDR3 end, and the germline J gene fills in the rest.

Sequencing input was equivalent genomic DNA from CVID and controls. The data were produced by immunoSEQ multiplex PCR, yet TCRdb's version contains in-frame clones alone and is incomplete. Recorded here are 15,000 to 25,000 clones, none singletons. Sequenced: peripheral blood mononuclear cells. The TCR was taken from a human donor with common variable immunodeficiency. The rearrangement links TRBV18 to TRBJ2-5, with D perhaps TRBD1 (5 bases). The CDR3: CASSLQQAFQETQYF. The sequenced part of the CDR3 DNA is TGTGCCAGCTCACTACAACAGGCCTTCCAAGAGACC.